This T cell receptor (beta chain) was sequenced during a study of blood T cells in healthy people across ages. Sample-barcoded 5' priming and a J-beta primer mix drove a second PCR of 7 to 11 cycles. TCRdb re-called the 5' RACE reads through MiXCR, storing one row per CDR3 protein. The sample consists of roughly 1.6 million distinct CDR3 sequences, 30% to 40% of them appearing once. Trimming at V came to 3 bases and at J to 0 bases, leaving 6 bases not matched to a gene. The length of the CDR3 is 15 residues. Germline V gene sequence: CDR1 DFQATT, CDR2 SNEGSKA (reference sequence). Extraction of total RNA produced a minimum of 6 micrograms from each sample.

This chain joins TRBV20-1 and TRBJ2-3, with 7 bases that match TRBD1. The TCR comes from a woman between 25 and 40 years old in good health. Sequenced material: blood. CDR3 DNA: TGCAGTGCTAGCGGAACAGGGGTGAGCACAGATACGCAGTATTTT. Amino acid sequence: CSASGTGVSTDTQYF.